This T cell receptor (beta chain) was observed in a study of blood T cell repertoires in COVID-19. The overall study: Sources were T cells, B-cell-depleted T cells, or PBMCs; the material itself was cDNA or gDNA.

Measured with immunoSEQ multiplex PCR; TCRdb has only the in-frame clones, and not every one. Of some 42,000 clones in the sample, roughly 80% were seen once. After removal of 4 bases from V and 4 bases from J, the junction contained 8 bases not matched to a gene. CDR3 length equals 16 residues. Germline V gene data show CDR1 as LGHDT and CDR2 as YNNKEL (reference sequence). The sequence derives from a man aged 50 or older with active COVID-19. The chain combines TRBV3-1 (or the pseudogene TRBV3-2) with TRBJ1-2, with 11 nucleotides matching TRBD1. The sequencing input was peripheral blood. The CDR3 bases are TGTGCCAGCAGCCGGTTGGACAGGGGGCGAGTCTATGGCTACACCTTC. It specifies CASSRLDRGRVYGYTF.